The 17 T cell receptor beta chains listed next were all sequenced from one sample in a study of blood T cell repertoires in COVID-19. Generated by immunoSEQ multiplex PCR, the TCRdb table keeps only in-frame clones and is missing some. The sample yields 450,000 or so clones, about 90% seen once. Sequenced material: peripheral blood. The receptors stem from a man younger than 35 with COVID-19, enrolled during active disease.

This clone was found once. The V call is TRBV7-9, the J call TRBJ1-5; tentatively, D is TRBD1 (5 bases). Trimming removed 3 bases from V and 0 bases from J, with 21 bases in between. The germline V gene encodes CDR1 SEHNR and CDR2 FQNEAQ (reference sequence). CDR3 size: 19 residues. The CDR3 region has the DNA TGTGCCAGCAGCTTCGGGCGGGGCCGGACAACGTTTAGCAATCAGCCCCAGCATTTT. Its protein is CASSFGRGRTTFSNQPQHF.

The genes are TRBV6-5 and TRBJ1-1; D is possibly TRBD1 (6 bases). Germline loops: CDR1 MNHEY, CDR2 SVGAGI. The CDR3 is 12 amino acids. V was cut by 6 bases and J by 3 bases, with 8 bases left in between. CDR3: CASRAGDTEAFF. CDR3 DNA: TGTGCCAGCAGAGCAGGGGACACTGAAGCTTTCTTT.

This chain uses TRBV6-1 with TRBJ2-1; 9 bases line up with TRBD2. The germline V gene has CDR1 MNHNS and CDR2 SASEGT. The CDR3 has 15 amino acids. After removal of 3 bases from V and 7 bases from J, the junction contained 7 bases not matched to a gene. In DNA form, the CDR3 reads TGTGCCAGCAGTGATGGGACTAGCTTGGGGAATGAGCAGTTCTTC. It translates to CASSDGTSLGNEQFF.

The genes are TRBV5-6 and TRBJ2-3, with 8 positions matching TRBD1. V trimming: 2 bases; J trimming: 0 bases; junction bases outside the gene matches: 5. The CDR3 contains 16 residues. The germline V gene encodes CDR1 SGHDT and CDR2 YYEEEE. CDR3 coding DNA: TGTGCCAGCAGCTTATGGACAGGGCGGAGCACAGATACGCAGTATTTT. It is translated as CASSLWTGRSTDTQYF.

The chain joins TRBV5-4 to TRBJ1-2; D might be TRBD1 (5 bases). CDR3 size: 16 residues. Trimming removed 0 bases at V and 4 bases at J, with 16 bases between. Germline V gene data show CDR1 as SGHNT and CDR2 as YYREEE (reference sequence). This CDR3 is CASSLEVATGPYGYTF. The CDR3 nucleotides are TGTGCCAGCAGCTTGGAGGTAGCCACAGGACCCTATGGCTACACCTTC.

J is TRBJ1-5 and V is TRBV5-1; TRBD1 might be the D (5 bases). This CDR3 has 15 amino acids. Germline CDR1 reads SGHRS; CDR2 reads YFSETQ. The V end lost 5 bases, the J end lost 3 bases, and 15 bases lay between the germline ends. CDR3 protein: CASRSRGSFNQPQHF. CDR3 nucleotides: TGCGCCAGCAGGAGTAGGGGCTCGTTCAATCAGCCCCAGCATTTT. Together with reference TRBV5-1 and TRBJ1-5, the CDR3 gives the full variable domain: KAGVTQTPRYLIKTRGQQVTLSCSPISGHRSVSWYQQTPGQGLQFLFEYFSETQRNKGNFPGRFSGRQFSNSRSEMNVSTLELGDSALYLCASRSRGSFNQPQHFGDGTRLSIL.

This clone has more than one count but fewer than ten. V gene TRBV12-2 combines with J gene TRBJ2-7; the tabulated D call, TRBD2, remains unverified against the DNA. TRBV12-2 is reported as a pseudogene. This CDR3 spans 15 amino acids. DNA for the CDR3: TGTGCAAGTCGCCCTCCTGGACTAGCGGTCTGGAAGCAGTACTTC. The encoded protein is CASRPPGLAVWKQYF.

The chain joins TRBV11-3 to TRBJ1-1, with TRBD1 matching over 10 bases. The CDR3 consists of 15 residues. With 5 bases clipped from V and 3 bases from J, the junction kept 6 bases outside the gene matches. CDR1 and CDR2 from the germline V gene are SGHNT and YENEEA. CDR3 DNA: TGTGCCAGCAGCACCCGGGACAGGGGCTACACTGAAGCTTTCTTT. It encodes CASSTRDRGYTEAFF.

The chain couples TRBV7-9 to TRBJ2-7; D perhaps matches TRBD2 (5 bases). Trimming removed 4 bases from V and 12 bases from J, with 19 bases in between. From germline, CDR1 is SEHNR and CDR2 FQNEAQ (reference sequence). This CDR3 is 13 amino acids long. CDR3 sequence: CASSSGERVEWYF. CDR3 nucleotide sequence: TGTGCCAGCAGCTCCGGAGAGAGGGTCGAGTGGTACTTC.

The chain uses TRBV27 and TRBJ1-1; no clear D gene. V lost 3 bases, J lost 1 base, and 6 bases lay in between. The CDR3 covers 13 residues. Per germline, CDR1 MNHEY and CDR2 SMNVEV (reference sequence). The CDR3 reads CASSFWANTEAFF. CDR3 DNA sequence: TGTGCCAGCAGTTTCTGGGCGAACACTGAAGCTTTCTTT.

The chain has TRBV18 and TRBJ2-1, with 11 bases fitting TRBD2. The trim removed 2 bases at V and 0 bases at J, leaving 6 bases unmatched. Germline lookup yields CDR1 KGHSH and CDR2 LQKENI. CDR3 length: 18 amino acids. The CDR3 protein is CASSPGTSGAYSYNEQFF. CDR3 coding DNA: TGTGCCAGCTCACCAGGGACTAGCGGAGCGTACTCCTACAATGAGCAGTTCTTC.

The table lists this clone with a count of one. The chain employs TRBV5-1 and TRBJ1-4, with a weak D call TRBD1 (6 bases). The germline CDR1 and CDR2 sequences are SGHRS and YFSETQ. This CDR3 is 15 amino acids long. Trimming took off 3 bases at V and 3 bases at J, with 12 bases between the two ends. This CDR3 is CASSSQQGSNEKLFF. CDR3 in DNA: TGCGCCAGCAGCTCGCAACAGGGATCTAATGAAAAACTGTTTTTT.

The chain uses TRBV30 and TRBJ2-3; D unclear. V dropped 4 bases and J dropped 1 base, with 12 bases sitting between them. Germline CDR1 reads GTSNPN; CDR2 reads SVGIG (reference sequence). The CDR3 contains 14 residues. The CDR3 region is CAWIVGQGTDTQYF. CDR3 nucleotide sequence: TGTGCCTGGATAGTTGGGCAGGGCACAGATACGCAGTATTTT.

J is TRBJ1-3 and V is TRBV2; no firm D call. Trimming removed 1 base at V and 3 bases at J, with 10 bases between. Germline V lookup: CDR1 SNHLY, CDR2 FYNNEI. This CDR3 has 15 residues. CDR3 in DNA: TGTGCCAGCAGTGAAGACTCAGGACTTGGAAACACCATATATTTT. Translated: CASSEDSGLGNTIYF.

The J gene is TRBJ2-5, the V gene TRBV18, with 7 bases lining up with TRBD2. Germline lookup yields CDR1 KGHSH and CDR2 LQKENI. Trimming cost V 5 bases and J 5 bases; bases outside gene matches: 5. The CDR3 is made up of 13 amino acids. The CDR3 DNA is TGTGCCAGCTCAGGCGGGAGTTCGGAGACCCAGTACTTC. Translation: CASSGGSSETQYF.

This CDR3 is CASRFADTMNTEAFF. CDR3 DNA: TGTGCCAGCCGTTTCGCCGACACCATGAACACTGAAGCTTTCTTT. The chain is built from TRBV19 and TRBJ1-1; D not resolved. V was clipped by 9 bases and J by 0 bases, with 17 bases between them. The CDR3 covers 15 residues. In germline, CDR1 is LNHDA, CDR2 SQIVND (reference sequence).

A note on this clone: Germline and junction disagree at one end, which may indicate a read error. In nucleotides, the CDR3 is TGTGCCAGCAGCTTGACAGGGCCCCCTGGGAACACCATATATTTT. This sequence encodes CASSLTGPPGNTIYF. The genes are TRBV5-5 and TRBJ1-3; possibly TRBD1 for D (6 bases). Per germline, CDR1 SGHKS and CDR2 YYEKEE (reference sequence). The CDR3 length is 15 residues.